This T cell receptor beta chain was sequenced in a study of blood T cell repertoires in COVID-19. V lost 1 base and J lost 1, with 8 bases in between. This CDR3 is built from 14 residues. Germline values: CDR1 SGHDT, CDR2 YYEEEE. The table lists this clone with a count of one. Profiled with immunoSEQ multiplex PCR; TCRdb holds only in-frame clones, not every one. The sample has about 62,000 clones; over 85% are singletons. This chain uses TRBV5-6 with TRBJ2-5; D is uncertain. What was sequenced was peripheral blood. This sequence was found in a human donor in a cohort sampled during active COVID-19. The CDR3 spells CASSLWPVQETQYF. The CDR3 region has the DNA TGTGCCAGCAGCTTGTGGCCAGTCCAAGAGACCCAGTACTTC.